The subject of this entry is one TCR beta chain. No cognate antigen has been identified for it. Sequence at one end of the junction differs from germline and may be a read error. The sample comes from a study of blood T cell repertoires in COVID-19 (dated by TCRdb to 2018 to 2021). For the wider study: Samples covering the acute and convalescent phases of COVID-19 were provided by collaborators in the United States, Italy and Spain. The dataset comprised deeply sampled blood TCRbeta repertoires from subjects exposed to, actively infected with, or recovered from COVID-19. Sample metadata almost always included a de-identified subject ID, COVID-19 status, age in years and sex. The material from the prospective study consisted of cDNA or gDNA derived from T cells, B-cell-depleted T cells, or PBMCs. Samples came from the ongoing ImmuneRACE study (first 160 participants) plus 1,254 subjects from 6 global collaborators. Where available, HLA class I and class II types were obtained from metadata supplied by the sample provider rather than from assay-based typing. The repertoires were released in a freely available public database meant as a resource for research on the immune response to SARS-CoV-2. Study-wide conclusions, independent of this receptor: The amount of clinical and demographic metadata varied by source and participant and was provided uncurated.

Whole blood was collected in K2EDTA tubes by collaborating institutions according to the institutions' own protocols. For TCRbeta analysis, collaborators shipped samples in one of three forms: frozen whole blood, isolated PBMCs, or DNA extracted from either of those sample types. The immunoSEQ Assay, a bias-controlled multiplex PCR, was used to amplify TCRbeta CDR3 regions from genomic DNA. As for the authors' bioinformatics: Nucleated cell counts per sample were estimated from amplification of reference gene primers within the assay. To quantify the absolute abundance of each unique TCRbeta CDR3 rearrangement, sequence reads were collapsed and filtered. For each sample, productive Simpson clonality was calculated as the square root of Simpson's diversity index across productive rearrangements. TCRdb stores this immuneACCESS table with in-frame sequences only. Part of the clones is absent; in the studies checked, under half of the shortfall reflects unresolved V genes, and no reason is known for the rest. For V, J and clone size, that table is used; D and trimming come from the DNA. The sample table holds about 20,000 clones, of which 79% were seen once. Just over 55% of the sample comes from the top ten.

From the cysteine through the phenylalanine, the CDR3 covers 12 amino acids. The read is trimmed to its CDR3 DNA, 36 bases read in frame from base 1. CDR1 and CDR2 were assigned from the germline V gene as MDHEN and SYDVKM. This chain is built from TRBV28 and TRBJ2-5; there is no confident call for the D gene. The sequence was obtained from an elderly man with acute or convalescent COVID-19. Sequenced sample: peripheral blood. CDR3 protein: CASSPQRTLENF. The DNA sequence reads TGTGCCAGCAGTCCCCAAAGAACCCTCGAGAACTTC. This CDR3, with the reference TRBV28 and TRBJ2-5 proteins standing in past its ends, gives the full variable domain DVKVTQSSRYLVKRTGEKVFLECVQDMDHENMFWYRQDPGLGLRLIYFSYDVKMKEKGDIPEGYSVSREKKERFSLILESASTNQTSMYLCASSPQRTLENFGPGTRLLVL.